The rows below give T cell receptor beta chains drawn from one sample of a study of OX40 agonist ivuxolimab in advanced cancers. TCRdb's table, derived via immunoSEQ multiplex PCR, lists solely in-frame clones and lacks some. The data contain about 98,000 clones, approximately 88% of them seen just once; the ten biggest clones take up 0.4% to 0.65%. The sequenced sample was CD4+ or CD8+ T cells sorted from blood, obtained in a trial of the OX40 agonist ivuxolimab. The origin of the receptors is an adult with an advanced solid tumor such as melanoma, head and neck, liver or kidney cancer. Each CDR3 is given with its conserved first and last residue. The order of the fields is clone size, D gene, V gene, J gene, CDR3 protein, CDR3 DNA. The D gene is left open where the match is weak. Clone size is stated in some rows and not others, as once, few, many or a class when expanded.

-	-	TRBV5-1	TRBJ2-5	CASSLVSDQETQYF	TGCGCCAGCAGCTTGGTGTCAGATCAAGAGACCCAGTACTTC
-	-	TRBV5-1	TRBJ2-1	CASSPATENEQFF	TGCGCCAGCAGCCCCGCAACTGAGAATGAGCAGTTCTTC
-	-	TRBV6-1	TRBJ1-3	CASRDSSGNTIYF	TGTGCCAGCAGAGACAGCTCTGGAAACACCATATATTTT
-	TRBD1	TRBV7-8	TRBJ1-5	CASSTRTGLSQPQHF	TGTGCCAGCAGCACCCGGACAGGGTTAAGTCAGCCCCAGCATTTT
-	-	TRBV2	TRBJ1-2	CASSDQGLGGYTF	TGTGCCAGCAGTGATCAGGGTTTGGGTGGCTACACCTTC
-	TRBD1	TRBV5-1	TRBJ1-4	CASSSTGTATNEKLFF	TGCGCCAGCAGCTCCACCGGGACAGCAACTAATGAAAAACTGTTTTTT
-	TRBD1	TRBV6-1	TRBJ1-2	CASSEQGAYGYTF	TGTGCCAGCAGTGAACAGGGGGCCTATGGCTACACCTTC
-	-	TRBV11-2	TRBJ1-1	CASSLGWGADTEAFF	TGTGCCAGCAGCTTGGGTTGGGGGGCGGACACTGAAGCTTTCTTT
-	TRBD2	TRBV5-1	TRBJ2-1	CASTDPGRGDQFF	TGCGCCAGCACCGACCCTGGGCGGGGGGATCAGTTCTTC
-	TRBD1	TRBV18	TRBJ1-5	CASSAQGAGADQPQHF	TGTGCCAGCTCAGCCCAGGGGGCAGGGGCTGATCAGCCCCAGCATTTT
-	-	TRBV29-1	TRBJ2-3	CSVKGGWGGVSTDTQYF	TGCAGCGTTAAAGGGGGTTGGGGGGGCGTTTCGACAGATACGCAGTATTTT
-	TRBD1	TRBV11-2	TRBJ2-7	CASSRQGGYEEQYF	TGTGCCAGCAGCAGACAGGGGGGGTATGAAGAGCAGTACTTC
-	TRBD2	TRBV6-6	TRBJ2-1	CASSTPQRGGRNEQFF	TGTGCCAGCAGTACCCCCCAGCGGGGGGGCCGCAATGAGCAGTTCTTC
-	-	TRBV5-1	TRBJ1-2	CASSPNSGGKDGYTF	TGCGCCAGCAGCCCCAATTCGGGGGGGAAGGACGGCTACACCTTC
-	-	TRBV28	TRBJ1-5	CASSDSTYGNQPQHF	TGTGCCAGCAGCGACAGTACCTATGGCAATCAGCCCCAGCATTTT
-	TRBD1	TRBV5-1	TRBJ1-2	CASSPYGTGANYGYTF	TGCGCCAGCAGCCCTTACGGGACAGGAGCTAACTATGGCTACACCTTC
few	TRBD1	TRBV7-3	TRBJ2-7	CASSLSQGAYEQYF	TGTGCCAGCAGCTTGTCTCAGGGGGCTTACGAGCAGTACTTC
-	-	TRBV5-5	TRBJ2-5	CASSSVYPEGETQYF	TGTGCCAGCAGCTCCGTATACCCCGAGGGAGAGACCCAGTACTTC
-	-	TRBV9	TRBJ1-1	CASSTIQGLGGAFF	TGTGCCAGCAGCACGATTCAGGGACTGGGAGGAGCTTTCTTT
once	-	TRBV5-5	TRBJ1-3	CASSLDRLSGNTIYF	TGTGCCAGCAGCCTCGACAGACTCTCTGGAAACACCATATATTTT
-	-	TRBV5-1	TRBJ1-1	CASSFLGTGTEAFF	TGCGCCAGCAGCTTTTTGGGTACCGGCACTGAAGCTTTCTTT
-	-	TRBV5-5	TRBJ2-7	CASTFDPSYEQYF	TGTGCCAGCACCTTTGACCCGTCCTACGAGCAGTACTTC
-	-	TRBV6-1	TRBJ1-1	CATRTGLLNTEAFF	TGTGCCACCAGAACGGGACTCCTGAACACTGAAGCTTTCTTT
-	TRBD1	TRBV28	TRBJ2-7	CASSLWGQVSSYEQYF	TGTGCCAGCAGTTTATGGGGACAGGTTTCCAGCTACGAGCAGTACTTC
-	-	TRBV18	TRBJ2-2	CASSPSGTNTGELFF	TGTGCCAGCTCACCCTCGGGGACGAACACCGGGGAGCTGTTTTTT
-	-	TRBV6-1	TRBJ1-5	CASTDSGYNQPQHF	TGTGCCAGCACCGACTCCGGGTACAATCAGCCCCAGCATTTT
once	-	TRBV6-1	TRBJ2-3	CASSEVSFGGGAPDTQYF	TGTGCCAGCAGTGAAGTTAGTTTTGGTGGGGGAGCCCCAGATACGCAGTATTTT
-	-	TRBV29-1	TRBJ2-7	CSAEGLGGAYEQYF	TGCAGCGCCGAGGGGTTGGGGGGGGCTTACGAGCAGTACTTC
-	-	TRBV15	TRBJ1-4	CATSRDTSGLRGNEKLFF	TGTGCCACCAGCAGAGATACCTCGGGACTCCGGGGGAATGAAAAACTGTTTTTT
-	-	TRBV18	TRBJ2-3	CASSPLGDSTDTQYF	TGTGCCAGCTCACCTCTGGGGGACAGCACAGATACGCAGTATTTT
-	-	TRBV18	TRBJ2-3	CASSRAGDTQYF	TGTGCCAGCTCACGAGCTGGAGATACGCAGTATTTT
-	-	TRBV5-1	TRBJ2-2	CASSLLIERNTGELFF	TGCGCCAGCAGCTTGTTGATAGAAAGGAACACCGGGGAGCTGTTTTTT
-	-	TRBV7-9	TRBJ1-4	CASSPDGRREKLFF	TGTGCCAGCAGCCCAGACGGGCGGCGTGAAAAACTGTTTTTT
-	-	TRBV5-1	TRBJ2-2	CASKEAPNTGELFF	TGCGCCAGCAAGGAAGCTCCGAACACCGGGGAGCTGTTTTTT
-	-	TRBV6-1	TRBJ1-2	CASSEDRLGYTF	TGTGCCAGCAGTGAAGATCGGCTTGGCTACACCTTC
-	-	TRBV6-1	TRBJ2-1	CASRMGGPGEQFF	TGTGCCAGCAGGATGGGGGGGCCAGGTGAGCAGTTCTTC
-	-	TRBV10-3	TRBJ2-1	CATGVIYTNEQFF	TGTGCCACGGGGGTCATTTATACGAATGAGCAGTTCTTC
-	-	TRBV7-7	TRBJ2-5	CASTPGSRPQETQYF	TGTGCCAGCACCCCAGGGTCCAGACCCCAAGAGACCCAGTACTTC
-	TRBD2	TRBV7-2	TRBJ2-5	CASSRQRGRGETQYF	TGTGCCAGCAGCCGTCAGCGGGGGAGGGGAGAGACCCAGTACTTC
-	-	TRBV15	TRBJ1-2	CATSTGGNYGYTF	TGTGCCACCAGCACGGGGGGTAACTATGGCTACACCTTC